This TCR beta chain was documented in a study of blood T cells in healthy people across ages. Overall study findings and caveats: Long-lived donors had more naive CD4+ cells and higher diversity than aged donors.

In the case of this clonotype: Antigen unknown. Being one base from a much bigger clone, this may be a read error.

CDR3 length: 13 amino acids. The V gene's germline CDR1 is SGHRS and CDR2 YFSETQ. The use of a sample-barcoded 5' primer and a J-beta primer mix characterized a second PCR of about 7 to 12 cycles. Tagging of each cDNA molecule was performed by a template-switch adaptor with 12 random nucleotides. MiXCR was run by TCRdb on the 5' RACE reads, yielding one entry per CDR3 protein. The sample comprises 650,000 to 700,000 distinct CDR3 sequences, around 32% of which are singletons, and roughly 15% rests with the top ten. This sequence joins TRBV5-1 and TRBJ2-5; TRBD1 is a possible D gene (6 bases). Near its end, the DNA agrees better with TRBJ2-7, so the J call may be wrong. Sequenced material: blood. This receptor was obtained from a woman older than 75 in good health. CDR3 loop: CASSWDTYSEQYF. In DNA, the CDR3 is TGCGCCAGCAGCTGGGACACTTACTCCGAGCAGTACTTC.